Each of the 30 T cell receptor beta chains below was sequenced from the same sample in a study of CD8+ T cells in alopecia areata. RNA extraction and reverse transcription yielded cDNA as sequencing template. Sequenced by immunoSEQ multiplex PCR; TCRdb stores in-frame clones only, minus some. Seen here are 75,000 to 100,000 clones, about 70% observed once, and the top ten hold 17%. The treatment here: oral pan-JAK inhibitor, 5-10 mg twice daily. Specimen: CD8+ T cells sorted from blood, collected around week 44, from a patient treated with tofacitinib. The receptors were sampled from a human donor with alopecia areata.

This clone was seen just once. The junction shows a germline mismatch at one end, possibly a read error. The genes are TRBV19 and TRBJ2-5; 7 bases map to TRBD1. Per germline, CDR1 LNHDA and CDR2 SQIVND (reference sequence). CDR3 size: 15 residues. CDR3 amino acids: CGSSETGLVGETQYF. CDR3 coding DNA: TGTGGCAGTAGTGAGACAGGGCTAGTAGGGGAGACCCAGTACTTC.

The CDR3 DNA is TGCGCCAGCAGCCAAGTTGAGGGGGAAGCTTTCTTT. The encoded protein is CASSQVEGEAFF. The rearrangement uses TRBV4-1 and TRBJ1-1, with D possibly matching TRBD1 (5 bases). Germline V lookup: CDR1 MGHRA, CDR2 YSYEKL. The CDR3 has 12 residues. Trimming shortened V by 1 base and J by 8 bases, and 8 bases separated the two germline ends.

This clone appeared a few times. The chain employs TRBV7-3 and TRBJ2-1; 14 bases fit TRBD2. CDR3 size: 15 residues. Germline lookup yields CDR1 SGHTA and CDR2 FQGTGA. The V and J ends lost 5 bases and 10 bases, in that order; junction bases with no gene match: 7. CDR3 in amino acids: CASSPGLAGVEEQFF. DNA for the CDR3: TGTGCCAGCAGCCCGGGACTAGCGGGGGTTGAGGAGCAGTTCTTC.

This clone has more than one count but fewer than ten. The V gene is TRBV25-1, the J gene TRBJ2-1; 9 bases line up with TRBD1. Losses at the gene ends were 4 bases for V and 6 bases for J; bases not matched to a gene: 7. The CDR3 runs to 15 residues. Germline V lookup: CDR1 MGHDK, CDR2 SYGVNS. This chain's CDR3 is CASSAPGTGFNEQFF. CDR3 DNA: TGTGCCAGCAGTGCGCCCGGGACAGGGTTCAATGAGCAGTTCTTC. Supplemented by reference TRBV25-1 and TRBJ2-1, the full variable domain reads EADIYQTPRYLVIGTGKKITLECSQTMGHDKMYWYQQDPGMELHLIHYSYGVNSTEKGDLSSESTVSRIRTEHFPLTLESARPSHTSQYLCASSAPGTGFNEQFFGPGTRLTVL.

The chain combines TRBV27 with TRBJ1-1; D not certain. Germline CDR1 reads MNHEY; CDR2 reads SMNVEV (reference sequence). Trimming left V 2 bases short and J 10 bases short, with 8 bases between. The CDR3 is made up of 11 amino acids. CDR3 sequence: CASSLGQRAFF. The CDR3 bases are TGTGCCAGCAGTTTAGGGCAGAGAGCTTTCTTT.

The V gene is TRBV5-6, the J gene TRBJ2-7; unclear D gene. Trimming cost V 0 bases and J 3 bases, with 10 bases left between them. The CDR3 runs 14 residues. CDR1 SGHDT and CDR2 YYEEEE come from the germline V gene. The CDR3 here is CASSLELADYEQYF. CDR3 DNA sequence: TGTGCCAGCAGCTTGGAGTTGGCAGACTACGAGCAGTACTTC.

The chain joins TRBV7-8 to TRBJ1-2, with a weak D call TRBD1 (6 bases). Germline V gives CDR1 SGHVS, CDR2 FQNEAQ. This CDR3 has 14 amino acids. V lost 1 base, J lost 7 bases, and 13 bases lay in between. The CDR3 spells CASSLGGGGSGYTF. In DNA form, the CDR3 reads TGTGCCAGCAGCTTAGGCGGAGGGGGAAGTGGCTACACCTTC.

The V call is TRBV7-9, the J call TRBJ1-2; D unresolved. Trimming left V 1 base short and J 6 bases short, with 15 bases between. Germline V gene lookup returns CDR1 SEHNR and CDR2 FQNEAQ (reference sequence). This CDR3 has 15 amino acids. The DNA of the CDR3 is TGTGCCAGCAGCTTAGTGGCAATGGGTGGGGATGGCTACACCTTC. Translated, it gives CASSLVAMGGDGYTF.

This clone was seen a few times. For the CDR3, the DNA is TGTGCCAGCAGTGGCCTAAGACCGGGACAGACTTATGAAAAACTGTTTTTT. As protein: CASSGLRPGQTYEKLFF. This rearrangement joins TRBV25-1 to TRBJ1-4; TRBD1 aligns across 7 bases. Unmatched junction bases numbered 14, after V lost 4 bases and J lost 6 bases. The CDR3 sequence is 17 residues long. Germline CDR1 and CDR2: MGHDK and SYGVNS.

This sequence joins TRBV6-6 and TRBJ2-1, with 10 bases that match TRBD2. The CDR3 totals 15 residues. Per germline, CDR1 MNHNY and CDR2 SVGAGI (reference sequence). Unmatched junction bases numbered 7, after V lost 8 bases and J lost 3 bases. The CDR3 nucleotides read TGTGCCAGCTTAGCGGGGGGCCTTCGCTACAATGAGCAGTTCTTC. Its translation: CASLAGGLRYNEQFF.

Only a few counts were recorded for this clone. The CDR3 DNA reads TGTGCCACCGGGGGCTACACCTTC. Translated: CATGGYTF. The J gene is TRBJ1-2, the V gene TRBV19; D ambiguous. This CDR3 comprises 8 residues. In germline, CDR1 is LNHDA, CDR2 SQIVND (reference sequence). The ends were cut back, 10 bases at V and 8 bases at J, with 5 bases in the middle. Complete variable domain (other parts from reference TRBV19 and TRBJ1-2): DGGITQSPKYLFRKEGQNVTLSCEQNLNHDAMYWYRQDPGQGLRLIYYSQIVNDFQKGDIAEGYSVSREKKESFPLTVTSAQKNPTAFYLCATGGYTFGSGTRLTVV.

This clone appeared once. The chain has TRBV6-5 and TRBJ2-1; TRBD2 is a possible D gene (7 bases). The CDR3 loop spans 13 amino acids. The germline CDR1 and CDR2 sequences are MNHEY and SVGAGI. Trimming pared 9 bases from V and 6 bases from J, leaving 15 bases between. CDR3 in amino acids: CASAIGGANEQFF. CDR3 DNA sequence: TGTGCCAGTGCAATTGGGGGGGCCAATGAGCAGTTCTTC.

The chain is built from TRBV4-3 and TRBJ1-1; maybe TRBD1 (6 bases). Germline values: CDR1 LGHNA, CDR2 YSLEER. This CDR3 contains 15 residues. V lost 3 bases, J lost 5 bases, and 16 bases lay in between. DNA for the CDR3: TGCGCCAGCAGCCACCCACAGGGAGTACGGACTGAAGCTTTCTTT. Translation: CASSHPQGVRTEAFF.

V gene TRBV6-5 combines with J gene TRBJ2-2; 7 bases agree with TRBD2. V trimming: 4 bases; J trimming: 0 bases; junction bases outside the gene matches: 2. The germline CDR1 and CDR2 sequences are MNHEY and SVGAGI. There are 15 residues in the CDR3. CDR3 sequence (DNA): TGTGCCAGCAGTTCCGGACTAGCGAACACCGGGGAGCTGTTTTTT. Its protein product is CASSSGLANTGELFF.

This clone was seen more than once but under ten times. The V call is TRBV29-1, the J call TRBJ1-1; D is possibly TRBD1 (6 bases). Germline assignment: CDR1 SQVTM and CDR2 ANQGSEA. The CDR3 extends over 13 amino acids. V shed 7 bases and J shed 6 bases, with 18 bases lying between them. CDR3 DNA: TGCAGCGCCCAAGGGGGGGGCAGGGCTGAAGCTTTCTTT. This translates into CSAQGGGRAEAFF.

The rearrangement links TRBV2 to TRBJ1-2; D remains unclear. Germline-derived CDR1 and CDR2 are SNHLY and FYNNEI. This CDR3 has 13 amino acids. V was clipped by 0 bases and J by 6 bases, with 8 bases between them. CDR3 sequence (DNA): TGTGCCAGCAGTGAAGCATCGCCTGATGGCTACACCTTC. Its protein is CASSEASPDGYTF.

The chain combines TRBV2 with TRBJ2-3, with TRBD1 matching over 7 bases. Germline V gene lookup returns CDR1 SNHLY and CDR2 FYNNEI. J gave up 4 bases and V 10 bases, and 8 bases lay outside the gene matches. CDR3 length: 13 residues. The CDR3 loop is CATPGQSSDTQYF. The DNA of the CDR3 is TGTGCCACGCCGGGACAGTCGTCAGATACGCAGTATTTT.

For the CDR3, the DNA is TGTGCCAGCAGCCAAGATCGTCGAGGCAGGGTAGACGGCTACACCTTC. Translating it yields CASSQDRRGRVDGYTF. The V and J genes are TRBV14 and TRBJ1-2, with a possible D match to TRBD1 (5 bases). The CDR3 extends over 16 amino acids. Deletions cut 0 bases from V and 8 bases from J, with 19 bases between. Germline V gene sequence: CDR1 SGHDN, CDR2 FVKESK.

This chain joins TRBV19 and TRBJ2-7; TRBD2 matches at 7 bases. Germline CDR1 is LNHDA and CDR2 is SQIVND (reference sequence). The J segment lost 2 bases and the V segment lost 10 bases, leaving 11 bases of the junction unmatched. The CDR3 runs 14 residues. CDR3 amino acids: CATGKRGTAYEQYF. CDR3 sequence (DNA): TGTGCCACCGGGAAGCGGGGTACCGCCTACGAGCAGTACTTC. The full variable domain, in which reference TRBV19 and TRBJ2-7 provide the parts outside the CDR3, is DGGITQSPKYLFRKEGQNVTLSCEQNLNHDAMYWYRQDPGQGLRLIYYSQIVNDFQKGDIAEGYSVSREKKESFPLTVTSAQKNPTAFYLCATGKRGTAYEQYFGPGTRLTVT.

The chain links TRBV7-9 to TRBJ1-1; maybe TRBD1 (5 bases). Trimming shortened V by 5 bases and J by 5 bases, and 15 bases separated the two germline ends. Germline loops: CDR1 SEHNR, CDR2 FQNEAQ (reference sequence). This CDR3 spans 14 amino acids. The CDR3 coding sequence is TGTGCCAGCAGCCCCGGGGGGTTTCGGACTGAAGCTTTCTTT. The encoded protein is CASSPGGFRTEAFF.

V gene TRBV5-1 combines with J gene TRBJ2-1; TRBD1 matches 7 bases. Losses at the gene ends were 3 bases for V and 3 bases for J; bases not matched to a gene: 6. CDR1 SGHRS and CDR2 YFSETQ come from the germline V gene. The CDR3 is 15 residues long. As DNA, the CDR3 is TGCGCCAGCAGCTATAGGCAGGGGGACTACAATGAGCAGTTCTTC. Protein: CASSYRQGDYNEQFF.

The CDR3 region has the DNA TGTGCCAGCAGCGTAGGAGTTGGCTCCTACGAGCAGTACTTC. Its translation: CASSVGVGSYEQYF. J is TRBJ2-7 and V is TRBV9; no firm D call. Germline V lookup: CDR1 SGDLS, CDR2 YYNGEE. The CDR3 totals 14 residues. Trimming took 0 bases from V and 0 from J, leaving 7 bases between them.

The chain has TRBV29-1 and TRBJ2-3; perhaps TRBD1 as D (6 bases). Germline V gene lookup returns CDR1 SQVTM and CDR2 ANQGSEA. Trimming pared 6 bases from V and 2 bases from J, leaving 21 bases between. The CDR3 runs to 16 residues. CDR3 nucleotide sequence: TGCAGCGTCCCGGGACACAAAAGGGGTGACACAGATACGCAGTATTTT. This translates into CSVPGHKRGDTDTQYF.

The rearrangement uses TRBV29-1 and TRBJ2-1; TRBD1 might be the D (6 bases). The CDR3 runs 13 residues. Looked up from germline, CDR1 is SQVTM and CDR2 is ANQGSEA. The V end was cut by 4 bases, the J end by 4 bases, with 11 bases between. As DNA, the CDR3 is TGCAGCGTTGGACAGGACATGTACAATGAGCAGTTCTTC. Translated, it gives CSVGQDMYNEQFF.

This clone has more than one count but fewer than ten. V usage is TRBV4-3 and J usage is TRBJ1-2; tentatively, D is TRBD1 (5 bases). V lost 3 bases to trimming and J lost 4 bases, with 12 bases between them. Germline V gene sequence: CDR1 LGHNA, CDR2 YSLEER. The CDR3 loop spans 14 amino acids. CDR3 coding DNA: TGCGCCAGCAGCCAGGAGACAGATTCCTATGGCTACACCTTC. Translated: CASSQETDSYGYTF.

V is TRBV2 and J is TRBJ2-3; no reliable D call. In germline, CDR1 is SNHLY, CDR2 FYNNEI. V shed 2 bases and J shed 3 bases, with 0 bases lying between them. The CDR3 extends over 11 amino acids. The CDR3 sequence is CASSETDTQYF. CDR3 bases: TGTGCCAGCAGTGAAACAGATACGCAGTATTTT.

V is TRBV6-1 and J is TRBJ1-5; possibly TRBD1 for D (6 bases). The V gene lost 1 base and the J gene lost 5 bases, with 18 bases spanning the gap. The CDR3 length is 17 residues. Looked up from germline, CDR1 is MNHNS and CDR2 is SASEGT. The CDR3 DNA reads TGTGCCAGCAGTGAAGAAACGCGGGGGGCTAGGGATCAGCCCCAGCATTTT. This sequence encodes CASSEETRGARDQPQHF.

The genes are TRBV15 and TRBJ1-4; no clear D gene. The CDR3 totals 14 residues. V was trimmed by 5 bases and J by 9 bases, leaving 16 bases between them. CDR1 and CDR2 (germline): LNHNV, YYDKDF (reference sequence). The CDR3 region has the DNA TGTGCCACCAGCTCCGACCTCAATGATCAAAAACTGTTTTTT. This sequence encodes CATSSDLNDQKLFF.

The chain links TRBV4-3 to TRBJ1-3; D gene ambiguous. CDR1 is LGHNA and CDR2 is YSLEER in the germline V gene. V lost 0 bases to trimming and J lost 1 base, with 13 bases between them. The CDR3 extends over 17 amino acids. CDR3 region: CASSQDGGHQSGNTIYF. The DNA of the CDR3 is TGCGCCAGCAGCCAAGACGGTGGTCATCAATCTGGAAACACCATATATTTT.

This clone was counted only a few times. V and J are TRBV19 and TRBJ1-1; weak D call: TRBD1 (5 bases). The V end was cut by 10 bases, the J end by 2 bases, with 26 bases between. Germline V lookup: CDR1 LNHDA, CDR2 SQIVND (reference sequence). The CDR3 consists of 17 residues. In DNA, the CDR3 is TGTGCCACGACAAGGGGAGAGGCGATCCCTCAAAACACTGAAGCTTTCTTT. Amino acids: CATTRGEAIPQNTEAFF.